This T cell receptor (beta chain) was captured in a study of OX40 agonist ivuxolimab in advanced cancers. About the full investigation: Ivuxolimab, which targeted the costimulatory receptor OX40 (CD134), was an agonistic, fully human IgG2 monoclonal antibody. Intravenous ivuxolimab was administered to patients every 2 weeks at six dose levels: 0.01, 0.1, 0.3, 1.5, 3 and 10 mg/kg. Among the roughly 52 dose-escalation patients, roughly 20 had hepatocellular carcinoma, approximately 15 melanoma, 9 renal cell carcinoma and 9 head and neck cancer. A male proportion of 82.7% and a mean age of about 60 years, ranging from roughly 23 to 79, were recorded for the dose-escalation cohort. Patients were allowed to have had prior anti-PD-1, anti-PD-L1 or anti-CTLA-4 therapy, and roughly 40% of the dose-escalation patients had been treated with checkpoint inhibitors. Partial responses occurred in three dose-escalation patients, of whom one had hepatocellular carcinoma and two had cutaneous melanoma. The point of sequencing TCRbeta in the periphery was to test whether ivuxolimab changed TCR sequence diversity and drove clonal T-cell expansion. The paper reports the monotherapy dose-escalation portion (N of about 54 patients) of the phase I ivuxolimab trial.

To sequence the TCRbeta CDR3 region, genomic DNA was isolated from the sorted cells. The immunoSEQ Assay was used for sequencing of TCRbeta CDR3 regions. In its TCRdb copy, this immuneACCESS table keeps in-frame sequences only and misses some clones. Where compared with another copy, unresolved V genes explain less than half of these, and the others have no known cause. Across this sample there are fewer than 70,000 clones, with about 90% seen only once. In total, the top ten clones hold 3.5% to 5% of the sample. The germline V gene provides CDR1 SGHRS and CDR2 YFSETQ. The junction shows trimming of 5 bases on V and 4 bases on J, and the gene matches do not reach 11 bases of it. CDR3 length: 15 amino acids, cysteine to phenylalanine. CDR3 DNA only is kept here, 45 bases in frame from base 1. The trial excluded patients who had a history of autoimmune disease or who were on systemic immunosuppression. In every dose cohort, peripheral blood was drawn for TCR sequencing at baseline, cycle 4 day 1, and cycle 7 day 1. The samples were drawn from a first-in-human, open-label, multicenter phase I dose-escalation trial of ivuxolimab. Adults with locally advanced or metastatic head and neck squamous cell, hepatocellular, melanoma or renal cell carcinoma were enrolled in the trial. Before TCR sequencing, CD4+ T cells and CD8+ T cells from peripheral blood were sorted into separate populations.

The study at large found these results: Which antigens the clonally expanded peripheral T cells were specific for was not determined. At doses of 0.1 to 3.0 mg/kg, clonal expansion of both CD4+ and CD8+ T cells in blood was seen between baseline and week 6. In the 0.1-3.0 mg/kg groups, partial responders were among the patients with the lowest normalized peripheral clonal expansion, particularly in CD8+ T cells. On average, CD8+ T cells showed more expanded clones than CD4+ T cells after ivuxolimab. Low levels of normalized T-cell clonal expansion were also seen in some patients who did not respond.

About this clone: Its binding antigen is unknown. Nothing much larger sits one base from this clone, and base qualities are not available.

The rearranged segments are TRBV5-1 and TRBJ2-5, with 7 junctional bases fitting TRBD1. The sequence derives from an adult with an advanced solid tumor such as melanoma, head and neck, liver or kidney cancer. The sequencing used CD4+ or CD8+ T cells sorted from blood, collected in a trial of the OX40 agonist ivuxolimab. The nucleotide sequence reads TGCGCCAGCAGTGGGGACAGCGTACGTGTAGAGACCCAGTACTTC. Its translation reads: CASSGDSVRVETQYF.